The 13 T cell receptor beta chains below all came from one sample that was sequenced in a study of blood T cell repertoires in COVID-19 (TCRdb year 2020). The receptor library was made with the immunoSEQ multiplex PCR assay. TCRdb re-hosts the immuneACCESS table, in-frame sequences only. Its copies lack some clones; in the studies checked, an unresolved V gene accounts for under half of them, and the cause for the rest is not known. In all, the sample holds 150,000 to 200,000 clones, and around nine tenths of those were seen once. The ten largest clonotypes hold less than 3% of the sample. Material: peripheral blood. The receptors were gathered from a man aged 40-50 years with active or convalescent COVID-19.

In its sample, this clone was seen a few times. Other nucleotide sequences from this sample produce the same CDR3. This chain joins TRBV5-4 and TRBJ1-4, with D maybe TRBD1 (5 bases). V was pared by 0 bases and J by 8 bases, with 11 bases between. CDR1 and CDR2 (germline): SGHNT, YYREEE (reference sequence). The CDR3 extends over 14 amino acids. The CDR3: CASSLDQGSEKLFF. The CDR3 DNA sequence: TGTGCCAGCAGCTTGGACCAGGGAAGCGAAAAACTGTTTTTT.

The genes are TRBV28 and TRBJ1-2; TRBD1 matches at 7 bases. Germline values: CDR1 MDHEN, CDR2 SYDVKM. This CDR3 has 12 amino acids. V was clipped by 6 bases and J by 4 bases; unmatched bases: 2. CDR3 region: CASRGTVYGYTF. For the CDR3, the DNA is TGTGCCAGCAGGGGGACAGTCTATGGCTACACCTTC.

V and J are TRBV2 and TRBJ1-2; unclear D gene. From germline, CDR1 is SNHLY and CDR2 FYNNEI. The CDR3 has 14 residues. V lost 4 bases to trimming and J lost 4 bases, with 13 bases between them. CDR3 residues: CASSVRSNAYGYTF. The CDR3 DNA follows: TGTGCCAGCAGTGTAAGGAGCAACGCCTATGGCTACACCTTC.

J is TRBJ2-7 and V is TRBV5-4, with TRBD1 as a possible D gene (6 bases). The CDR3 contains 14 residues. The V end was cut by 4 bases, the J end by 7 bases, with 18 bases between. Germline V gene sequence: CDR1 SGHNT, CDR2 YYREEE (reference sequence). The CDR3 here is CASSDGQFAGEQYF. CDR3 nucleotide sequence: TGTGCCAGCAGCGACGGACAGTTTGCCGGGGAGCAGTACTTC.

The rearrangement uses TRBV14 and TRBJ2-1; 10 positions match TRBD2. The length of the CDR3 is 15 residues. V shed 1 base, J shed 6 bases, and the junction held 3 bases outside the gene matches. Germline CDR1 reads SGHDN; CDR2 reads FVKESK. The CDR3 reads CASSQGAGGLNEQFF. In DNA form, the CDR3 reads TGTGCCAGCAGCCAAGGAGCGGGGGGGCTCAATGAGCAGTTCTTC.

This chain uses TRBV29-1 with TRBJ1-6; 11 nucleotides agree with TRBD1. Unmatched junction bases numbered 9, after V lost 7 bases and J lost 10 bases. The germline gives CDR1 SQVTM, CDR2 ANQGSEA. The CDR3 extends over 14 amino acids. The CDR3 nucleotides are TGCAGCGCTGCCGGGACAGGGGGTCACTCACCCCTCCACTTT. It encodes CSAAGTGGHSPLHF. The whole variable domain, remainder taken from reference TRBV29-1 and TRBJ1-6, is SAVISQKPSRDICQRGTSLTIQCQVDSQVTMMFWYRQQPGQSLTLIATANQGSEATYESGFVIDKFPISRPNLTFSTLTVSNMSPEDSSIYLCSAAGTGGHSPLHFGNGTRLTVT.

Only one count was recorded for this clone. This rearrangement joins TRBV10-3 to TRBJ1-1, with 9 bases matching TRBD1. The CDR3 covers 12 residues. Germline V CDR1 and CDR2: ENHRY, SYGVKD. V shed 6 bases and J 10 bases; nucleotides not matched to a gene: 6. For the CDR3, the DNA is TGTGCCATCAGGAAACAGGGGGCAGGAGCTTTCTTT. It specifies CAIRKQGAGAFF.

This clone was seen more than once but under ten times. V is TRBV11-2 and J is TRBJ2-5; 12 nucleotides agree with TRBD1. Germline-derived CDR1 and CDR2 are SGHAT and FQNNGV. V dropped 5 bases and J dropped 5; count of bases not matched to a gene: 9. The CDR3 length is 16 residues. The CDR3 loop is CASSLRGTGGGETQYF. CDR3 in DNA: TGTGCCAGCAGCCTAAGGGGGACAGGGGGCGGGGAGACCCAGTACTTC.

This sequence joins TRBV25-1 and TRBJ2-1, with TRBD1 matching over 7 bases. V was pared by 3 bases and J by 10 bases, with 6 bases of the junction left unmatched. CDR3 length equals 13 residues. CDR1 is MGHDK, CDR2 SYGVNS, per germline. The CDR3 is CASSETGTGEQFF. CDR3 bases: TGTGCCAGCAGTGAGACAGGGACGGGAGAGCAGTTCTTC.

This chain joins TRBV11-2 and TRBJ1-2; no firm D call. With 5 bases removed from V and 6 bases from J, the gap between germline ends came to 19 bases. The CDR3 is made up of 15 amino acids. Germline-derived CDR1 and CDR2 are SGHAT and FQNNGV. The CDR3 protein is CASSPSNVPVDGYTF. Here the CDR3 DNA reads TGTGCCAGCAGCCCTAGTAACGTACCTGTCGATGGCTACACCTTC.

The chain combines TRBV5-5 with TRBJ2-7; weak D call: TRBD1 (5 bases). Trimming took 4 bases from V and 2 from J, leaving 10 bases between them. The CDR3 is 13 residues long. The germline V gene has CDR1 SGHKS and CDR2 YYEKEE (reference sequence). The DNA of the CDR3 is TGTGCCAGCAGCCAGGGAATCACCTACGAGCAGTACTTC. Translation gives CASSQGITYEQYF.

The chain couples TRBV5-1 to TRBJ2-7, with 8 bases identical to TRBD1. The V segment lost 5 bases and the J segment 3 bases; nucleotides outside the gene matches: 13. In germline, CDR1 is SGHRS, CDR2 YFSETQ. The CDR3 is 16 amino acids. CDR3 nucleotides: TGCGCCAGCAGTCGGACCCCGGACAGGGTAGGCTACGAGCAGTACTTC. Translated: CASSRTPDRVGYEQYF.

The chain joins TRBV10-3 to TRBJ1-2; 7 nucleotides match TRBD1. This CDR3 has 14 residues. V was clipped by 2 bases and J by 7 bases; unmatched bases: 7. Germline V lookup: CDR1 ENHRY, CDR2 SYGVKD. The CDR3 spells CAISETRDSFGYTF. For the CDR3, the DNA is TGTGCCATCAGTGAGACGCGGGACAGTTTTGGCTACACCTTC.